The 7 T cell receptor beta chains below all came from one sample that was sequenced in a study of cytotoxic CD8 clonotypes in ibrutinib-treated CLL. TCRdb's copy holds only in-frame clones and misses some; the assay was immunoSEQ multiplex PCR. The sample yields approximately 160,000 clones, approximately 90% seen once. Sequenced here: PBMCs, sampled at disease progression, from a patient treated with ibrutinib. The receptor source for this set is a human donor with chronic lymphocytic leukemia.

This clone was seen a few times. This rearrangement joins TRBV7-9 to TRBJ2-1, with TRBD2 matching 10 bases. CDR1 and CDR2 (germline): SEHNR, FQNEAQ (reference sequence). With 7 bases clipped from V and 5 bases from J, the junction kept 8 bases outside the gene matches. The CDR3 runs 15 residues. The CDR3 loop is CASIQGAGGHNEQFF. For the CDR3, the DNA is TGTGCCAGCATCCAGGGAGCGGGAGGGCACAATGAGCAGTTCTTC.

This clone showed up just a few times. The chain recombines TRBV10-3 with TRBJ2-7; no clear D gene. The CDR3 contains 14 residues. From germline, CDR1 is ENHRY and CDR2 SYGVKD. V lost 4 bases to trimming and J lost 6 bases, with 16 bases between them. In DNA form, the CDR3 reads TGTGCCATCAGTGCCGCCCCTCCGGAAGGCGAGCAGTACTTC. Translated: CAISAAPPEGEQYF.

This chain links TRBV18 with TRBJ1-2; no clear D. This CDR3 has 14 amino acids. From germline, CDR1 is KGHSH and CDR2 LQKENI. V dropped 2 bases and J dropped 1 base, with 8 bases sitting between them. In nucleotides, the CDR3 is TGTGCCAGCTCACCAGCGTACTATAACTATGGCTACACCTTC. Translated, it gives CASSPAYYNYGYTF.

J is TRBJ2-1 and V is TRBV6-5; no firm D call. The germline V and J ends were trimmed by 0 bases and 7 bases, with 13 bases remaining between them. The CDR3 is made up of 15 amino acids. CDR1 is MNHEY, CDR2 SVGAGI, per germline. CDR3 bases: TGTGCCAGCAGTTACTCGTACGCCAGACCGAATGAGCAGTTCTTC. Its translation: CASSYSYARPNEQFF.

This chain uses TRBV6-5 with TRBJ2-2, with D possibly TRBD1 on 5 matching bases. The CDR3 spans 14 residues. V dropped 4 bases and J dropped 9 bases, with 15 bases sitting between them. Germline V gene sequence: CDR1 MNHEY, CDR2 SVGAGI. Here the CDR3 reads CASSSGSALRELFF. The CDR3 region has the DNA TGTGCCAGCAGTTCAGGGTCCGCCCTCCGGGAGCTGTTTTTT.

This clone was seen a single time. This sequence joins TRBV11-2 and TRBJ2-4; the D call may be TRBD1 or TRBD2 (6 bases each). This CDR3 has 16 residues. The V gene lost 7 bases and the J gene lost 6 bases, with 22 bases spanning the gap. Germline lookup yields CDR1 SGHAT and CDR2 FQNNGV. The CDR3 DNA reads TGTGCCAGCACCATAAAAGGGGGGAATCGCAGAAACATTCAGTACTTC. It yields the protein CASTIKGGNRRNIQYF.

The chain couples TRBV19 to TRBJ1-4; 8 bases line up with TRBD1. Germline V lookup: CDR1 LNHDA, CDR2 SQIVND (reference sequence). There are 16 residues in the CDR3. V lost 9 bases and J lost 8; bases outside the gene matches: 17. The CDR3 nucleotides are TGTGCCAGCCGGGACAGGATTACCGACGGTTCAGAAAAACTGTTTTTT. It yields the protein CASRDRITDGSEKLFF.